This T cell receptor beta chain came from a study of T cell responses to AZD1222 COVID-19 vaccine. The wider study: Whether given at about 4 or about 12 weeks, second doses were pooled. Study conclusions and caveats: The CD4 TCRs associated with vaccination extended across spike and predominated at 160-218 and 743-854. Increases in Spike-specific TCR breadth and depth were seen after two AZD1222 doses. Clonal diversity may have been underestimated, and the donors were mostly white British, with more females than males.

Note on this clone: Its antigen is not identified.

The table came from immunoSEQ multiplex PCR; TCRdb's copy has only in-frame clones and leaves some out. This sample has 100,000 to 110,000 clones, with about nine tenths found just once. This CDR3 comprises 15 residues. Germline V lookup: CDR1 SGHTA, CDR2 FQGTGA. With 3 bases clipped from V and 6 bases from J, the junction kept 11 bases outside the gene matches. The chain is built from TRBV7-3 and TRBJ2-7; 7 bases map to TRBD1. This TCR was sampled from an adult in good health. The source material was peripheral blood, sampled on day 0 of AZD1222 vaccination. In DNA form, the CDR3 reads TGTGCCAGCAGCTTGGGTGACAGGGTGGTTGCCGAGCAGTACTTC. Its protein is CASSLGDRVVAEQYF.